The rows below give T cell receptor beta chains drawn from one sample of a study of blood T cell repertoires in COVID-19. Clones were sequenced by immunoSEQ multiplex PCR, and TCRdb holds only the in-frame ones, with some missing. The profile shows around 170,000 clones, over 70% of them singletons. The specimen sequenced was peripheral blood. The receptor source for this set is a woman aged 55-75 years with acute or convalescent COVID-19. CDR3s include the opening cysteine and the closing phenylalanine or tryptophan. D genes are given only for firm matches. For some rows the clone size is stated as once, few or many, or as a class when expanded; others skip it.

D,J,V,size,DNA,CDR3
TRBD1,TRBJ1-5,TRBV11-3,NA,TGTGCCAGCAGTCGGACAGGAGAGGTTTCTCAGCCCCAGCATTTT,CASSRTGEVSQPQHF
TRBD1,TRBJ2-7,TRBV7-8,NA,TGTGCCAGCAGCTTGCCGACAGGGGGAACGAGAGGCGAGCAGTACTTC,CASSLPTGGTRGEQYF
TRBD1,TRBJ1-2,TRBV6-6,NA,TGTGCCAGCAGTACGGGGACAGGGGTTAACTATGGCTACACCTTC,CASSTGTGVNYGYTF
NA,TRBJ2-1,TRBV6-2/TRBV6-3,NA,TGTGCCAGCAGTTACGCAGGGAAAATCAATGAGCAGTTCTTC,CASSYAGKINEQFF
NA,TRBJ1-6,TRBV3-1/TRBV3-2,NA,TGTGCCAGCAGGAACAGATATAATTCACCCCTCCACTTT,CASRNRYNSPLHF
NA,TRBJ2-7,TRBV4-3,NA,TGCGCCAGCAGCCAAGATTTCAGGGGTAACTACGAGCAGTACTTC,CASSQDFRGNYEQYF
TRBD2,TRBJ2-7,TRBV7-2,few,TGTGCCAGCAGCTTAGGGGCTAGCGGGGCGATCTCCTACGAGCAGTACTTC,CASSLGASGAISYEQYF
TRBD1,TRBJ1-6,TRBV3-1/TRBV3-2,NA,TGTGCCAGCAGTCCGGGACAGGGGAATTCACCCCTCCACTTT,CASSPGQGNSPLHF
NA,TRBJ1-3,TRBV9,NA,TGTGCCAGCAGCGTATTAGGGGCTGGAAACACCATATATTTT,CASSVLGAGNTIYF
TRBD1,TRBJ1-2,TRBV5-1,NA,TGCGCCAGCAGCTTGGTGACGGGACAGGGGTTGGATGGCTACACCTTC,CASSLVTGQGLDGYTF
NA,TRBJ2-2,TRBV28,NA,TGTGCCAGCAGTTCGGGACAACTAAACACCGGGGAGCTGTTTTTT,CASSSGQLNTGELFF
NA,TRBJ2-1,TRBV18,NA,TGTGCCAGCTCAGCCAGAACCGCTGAGCAGTTCTTC,CASSARTAEQFF
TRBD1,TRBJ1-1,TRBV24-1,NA,TGTGCCACCAGTGCAGGGGGGACTGAAGCTTTCTTT,CATSAGGTEAFF
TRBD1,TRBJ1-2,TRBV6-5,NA,TGTGCCAGCAGTCCAGGACAGGTCTTTAACTATGGCTACACCTTC,CASSPGQVFNYGYTF
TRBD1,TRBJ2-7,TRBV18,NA,TGTGCCAGCTCACCGGGACAGGGATTCCACGAGCAGTACTTC,CASSPGQGFHEQYF
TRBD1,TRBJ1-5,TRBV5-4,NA,TGTGCCAGCAGCTTGGAGCCAGGGGGCAGTCAGCCCCAGCATTTT,CASSLEPGGSQPQHF
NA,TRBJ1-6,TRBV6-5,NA,TGTGCCAGCAGTTACAAGCAAGTCTATAATTCACCCCTCCACTTT,CASSYKQVYNSPLHF
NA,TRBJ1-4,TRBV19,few,TGTGCCAGTAGTAAGGACAGAGGGCGGGAAAAACTGTTTTTT,CASSKDRGREKLFF
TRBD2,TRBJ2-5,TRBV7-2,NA,TGTGCCAGCAGCTTTTATGCGGGGGGGCAAGAGACCCAGTACTTC,CASSFYAGGQETQYF
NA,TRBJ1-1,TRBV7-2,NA,TGTGCCAGCAGCTTAGGGGGCAGTAGCACTGAAGCTTTCTTT,CASSLGGSSTEAFF
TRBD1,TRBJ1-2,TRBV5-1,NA,TGCGCCAGCAGCTTGGGGCAGGGGGCCTACTATGGCTACACCTTC,CASSLGQGAYYGYTF
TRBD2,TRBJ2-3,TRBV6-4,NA,TGTGCCAGCAGCTCGACTAGCGGGGGGGCCGCGGATACGCAGTATTTT,CASSSTSGGAADTQYF
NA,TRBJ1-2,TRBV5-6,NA,TGTGCCAGCAGCTTCTCGACAAATAACTATGGCTACACCTTC,CASSFSTNNYGYTF
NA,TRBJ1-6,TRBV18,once,TGTGCCAGCTCGCCCGACATTAGTAATTCACCCCTCCACTTT,CASSPDISNSPLHF
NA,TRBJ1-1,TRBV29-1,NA,TGCAGCGTTGGACGGGGGGGGACTGAAGCTTTCTTT,CSVGRGGTEAFF
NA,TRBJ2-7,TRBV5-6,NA,TGTGCCAGCAGCATCCAGGGTCCCCTTTCCTACGAGCAGTACTTC,CASSIQGPLSYEQYF
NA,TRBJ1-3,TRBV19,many,TGTGCCAGTAGTTTCCAGAGCGCAGCTGGAAACACCATATATTTT,CASSFQSAAGNTIYF
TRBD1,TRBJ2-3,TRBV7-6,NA,TGTGCCAGCAGCTTACGGGACAGGTTTTCTAGCACAGATACGCAGTATTTT,CASSLRDRFSSTDTQYF
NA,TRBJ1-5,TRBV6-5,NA,TGTGCCAGCAGTTACGGGCAGTTCAATCAGCCCCAGCATTTT,CASSYGQFNQPQHF
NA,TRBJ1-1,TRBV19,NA,TGTGCCAGTAGTATAGCCCGCGGGACTGAAGCTTTCTTT,CASSIARGTEAFF
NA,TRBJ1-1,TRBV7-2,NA,TGTGCCAGCAGCTTATGGGGAGGGGGATCCACTGAAGCTTTCTTT,CASSLWGGGSTEAFF
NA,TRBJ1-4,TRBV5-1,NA,TGCGCCAGCAGCTCATCGGGTGCGAATGAAAAACTGTTTTTT,CASSSSGANEKLFF